A selection of T cell receptor beta chains follows, all from one sample in a study of blood T cell repertoires in COVID-19. Profiled with immunoSEQ multiplex PCR; TCRdb holds only in-frame clones, not every one. The data show approximately 120,000 clones, around 63% seen once. The sample comprised peripheral blood. Receptor source: a woman in her seventies with acute or convalescent COVID-19. Both conserved end residues are part of each CDR3. Fields, in order: V gene, D gene, J gene, clone size, CDR3 DNA, CDR3 protein. The D gene is left open where the match is weak. Expanded clones get a size class; other rows say once, few or many, or leave the size out.

>TRBV5-4|NA|TRBJ2-7|NA
TGTGCCAGCAGCTTGGATCGGGGCGAGCAGTACTTC
CASSLDRGEQYF
>TRBV25-1|NA|TRBJ1-2|once
TGTGCCAGCAGTGCACCTCGGTATGGCTACACCTTC
CASSAPRYGYTF
>TRBV6-2/TRBV6-3|TRBD1|TRBJ2-6|few
TGTGCCAGCAGTAAGCCTTTTAGACAGGGTTCCAACTCTGGGGCCAACGTCCTGACTTTC
CASSKPFRQGSNSGANVLTF
>TRBV15|TRBD1|TRBJ2-7|NA
TGTGCCACCAGCAGAGAAGCAGGGGGCTCCTACGAGCAGTACTTC
CATSREAGGSYEQYF
>TRBV19|TRBD1|TRBJ1-6|NA
TGTGCCAGTAGCGCTCCGGACAGGGGTAATTCACCCCTCCACTTT
CASSAPDRGNSPLHF
>TRBV29-1|NA|TRBJ1-2|NA
TGCAGCGTCCTTGGCGGGGGAGATAACTATGGCTACACCTTC
CSVLGGGDNYGYTF
>TRBV5-5|TRBD2|TRBJ2-3|NA
TGTGCCAGCAGCTTGGGGGGGAAGCGGGAAGCAGATACGCAGTATTTT
CASSLGGKREADTQYF
>TRBV28|TRBD1|TRBJ1-2|NA
TGTGCCAGCAGTTCCCCTTATCAGGGGGACTATGGCTACACCTTC
CASSSPYQGDYGYTF
>TRBV4-2|NA|TRBJ1-5|NA
TGTGCCAGCAGCCAAGGTAGGCAGGGCCACAATCAGCCCCAGCATTTT
CASSQGRQGHNQPQHF
>TRBV6-6|NA|TRBJ1-1|once
TGTGCCAGCAGCCAAAGGGGGACTGAAGCTTTCTTT
CASSQRGTEAFF
>TRBV19|NA|TRBJ2-3|NA
TGTGCCAGCCACCTTAGCGGCCGAGGGGATACGCAGTATTTT
CASHLSGRGDTQYF
>TRBV4-3|NA|TRBJ1-1|NA
TGCGCCAGCAGCCAAGGTACGGGGGGCCCTAACACTGAAGCTTTCTTT
CASSQGTGGPNTEAFF
>TRBV5-4|NA|TRBJ1-2|once
TGTGCCAGCAGCCGTATTACAGGGTATGGCTACACCTTC
CASSRITGYGYTF
>TRBV4-3|NA|TRBJ1-1|NA
TGCGCCAGCAGCCAGGATCCCGGGGAAAACACTGAAGCTTTCTTT
CASSQDPGENTEAFF
>TRBV27|TRBD2|TRBJ2-2|NA
TGTGCCAGCAGTCCTAGCGGGAGTAACACCGGGGAGCTGTTTTTT
CASSPSGSNTGELFF
>TRBV7-2|TRBD2|TRBJ2-5|NA
TGTGCCAGCAGCGGGAGCGGGGCCCAAGAGACCCAGTACTTC
CASSGSGAQETQYF
>TRBV14|NA|TRBJ1-2|NA
TGTGCCAGCAGCCAAGATTTGAGGACTAACTATGGCTACACCTTC
CASSQDLRTNYGYTF
>TRBV5-1|NA|TRBJ1-3|NA
TGCGCCAGCAGCCCCGGAGGGGTGGAGGGGAGGTCTGGAAACACCATATATTTT
CASSPGGVEGRSGNTIYF
>TRBV7-2|TRBD2|TRBJ2-3|NA
TGTGCCAGCAGCTCTAGACTAGCGGGGTCCTCCACAGATACGCAGTATTTT
CASSSRLAGSSTDTQYF
>TRBV6-2/TRBV6-3|NA|TRBJ1-1|NA
TGTGCCAGCAGTTACTCGATACAGGTGAACACTGAAGCTTTCTTT
CASSYSIQVNTEAFF
>TRBV5-8|TRBD1|TRBJ2-3|NA
TGTGCCAGCAGAAAAACCCAGGGGGCGTTCAGCACAGATACGCAGTATTTT
CASRKTQGAFSTDTQYF
>TRBV19|TRBD1|TRBJ1-4|NA
TGTGCCAGTAGTGCTGTTCAGGGGGAAAAAAATGAAAAAGTGTTTTTT
CASSAVQGEKNEKVFF
>TRBV5-1|TRBD2|TRBJ2-3|NA
TGCGCCAGCAGCTTGGTGGGACTAGTAGGAGATACGCAGTATTTT
CASSLVGLVGDTQYF
>TRBV4-1|TRBD2|TRBJ2-1|NA
TGCGCCAGCAGCCAAGGGGCCCTACTAGCGGGGGGGCCCCGCTCCTACAATGAGCAGTTCTTC
CASSQGALLAGGPRSYNEQFF
>TRBV7-8|NA|TRBJ2-1|NA
TGTGCCAGCAGCTCACGGGACTCGCCCCTCAATGAGCAGTTCTTC
CASSSRDSPLNEQFF
>TRBV19|TRBD1|TRBJ1-1|few
TGTGCCAGTAGTCTGACAGGGGATACTGAAGCTTTCTTT
CASSLTGDTEAFF
>TRBV30|TRBD1|TRBJ1-3|few
TGTGCCTGGAGTCAGACAGGGGCTGGAAACACCATATATTTT
CAWSQTGAGNTIYF
>TRBV7-9|TRBD1|TRBJ1-1|NA
TGTGCCAGCAGCTCACAGGGGGCAAGCACTGAAGCTTTCTTT
CASSSQGASTEAFF
>TRBV18|TRBD1|TRBJ2-2|NA
TGTGCCAGCTCACCTTCAGGGACAGGCGGCGCCGGGGAGCTGTTTTTT
CASSPSGTGGAGELFF
>TRBV7-9|NA|TRBJ2-3|NA
TGTGCCAGCAGCTTAGTCCCCCGGCGACAGCTCACAGATACGCAGTATTTT
CASSLVPRRQLTDTQYF